This T cell receptor (beta chain) was documented in a study of spatial heterogeneity in lung cancer. Study overall: There were, on average, more than nine raw-read appearances for each unique TCR and UMI combination.

As to time point: sample taken at primary tumor resection. Whole RNA obtained from tumor, nontumor lung or frozen PBMC underwent sequencing without sorting. The donor group consisted of around 77 patients who had untreated, early-stage non-small cell lung cancer. One entry per CDR3 protein, called by TCRdb with MiXCR from the 5' RACE reads. This sample has 70,000 to 90,000 distinct CDR3 sequences, with roughly 14% found just once. Sequencing used PBMCs, obtained at surgery. This sequence originates from a male donor with early-stage non-small cell lung cancer.

In DNA, the CDR3 is TGTGCCAGCAGCCCGACAGGATCGGGAGATACGCAGTATTTT. Encoded protein: CASSPTGSGDTQYF. J is TRBJ2-3 and V is TRBV6-1; the D gene is possibly TRBD1 (6 bases). This CDR3 has 14 amino acids. In germline, CDR1 is MNHNS, CDR2 SASEGT. The germline V and J ends were trimmed by 6 bases and 5 bases, with 15 bases remaining between them.